Reported below is one T cell receptor (beta chain). This CDR3 has 11 residues. V lost 7 bases, J lost 6 bases, and 11 bases lay in between. Germline V lookup: CDR1 SGHDT, CDR2 YYEEEE. As for treatment: randomized to nivolumab then ipilimumab (arm A) or the reverse (arm B). Live CD3+CD8+ CD19− CD56− cells were sorted from PBMCs. This entry is derived from a study of sequential checkpoint blockade in melanoma. Looking at the study overall: Maintenance nivolumab came after either treatment sequence.

The assay was immunoSEQ multiplex PCR, and TCRdb's table has in-frame clones only and misses some. The table includes about 20,000 clones, approximately 72% detected once. The sample consisted of CD8+ T cells sorted from blood (inferred from file names), taken from a patient given nivolumab and ipilimumab in sequence. The receptor comes from a human donor with melanoma. The chain recombines TRBV5-6 with TRBJ2-7; D unresolved. This CDR3 reads CASFSGFEQYF. The CDR3 DNA reads as TGTGCCAGCTTCTCCGGTTTCGAGCAGTACTTC.